This T cell receptor (beta chain) was recorded in a study of PD-1 blockade in classical Hodgkin lymphoma (TCRdb year 2020). Study-level background: Nivolumab dosing was 3 mg/kg intravenously every 2 weeks, continuing until either disease progression or unacceptable toxicity. A peripheral blood immune signature of response to PD-1 blockade in classical Hodgkin lymphoma was defined using TCR beta sequencing and CyTOF. Summary of the overall study and its limitations: Baseline TCR diversity was reported to be lower in newly diagnosed patients than in healthy donors and to be lower still in relapsed/refractory patients. Among trial patients, those achieving complete response had baseline diversity similar to that of newly diagnosed patients, while diversity was significantly lower in partial responders and progressors. A significant rise by C4D1 was seen in CD4+ but not CD8+ TCR diversity (p=0.0027 vs p=0.16), with the rise being most apparent in complete responders (p=0.02). Lower diversity was observed in patients in whom nivolumab was started less than 1 year after ASCT, and these patients were excluded from later analyses so that confounding by immune reconstitution would be avoided. The study covered only a single clinical trial cohort, and the causes of the repertoire differences, possibly disease activity or prior therapy, were still not defined.

Genomic DNA was extracted with the Qiagen DNeasy kit from unsorted PBMCs and from negatively selected CD4+ and CD8+ fractions. Amplification of TCR beta CDR3 regions was done by immunoSEQ multiplex PCR with primers that anneal to V and J segments. A synthetic immune receptor repertoire was used to minimize amplification bias, and any remaining bias was removed computationally after sequencing. Regarding the original processing steps: Custom Python scripts were used to quantify repertoire diversity as the Shannon entropy index. The unsorted, CD4+ and CD8+ repertoires were each analyzed separately, with the exception of combined analyses, where CD4+ and CD8+ sequences were merged in silico. A clone counted as expanded when the clone's frequency after treatment rose at least 2-fold relative to C1D1, and clones undetected at baseline were given a pseudocount of 0.5. Clones with 0 or 1 copy at C1D1 were classified as singleton clones, and clones with 2 or more copies were classified as non-singleton clones. By matching protein sequences in sorted samples from the same patient, clones expanded in unsorted samples were annotated as CD4+, CD8+ or unknown. Wilcoxon tests on paired samples were used to test diversity changes from C1D1 to C4D1. In its TCRdb copy, this immuneACCESS table keeps in-frame sequences only and misses some clones. Where compared with another copy, unresolved V genes explain less than half of these, and the others have no known cause. That table is the source of V, J and clone size, and D and trimming were worked out from the DNA. In this sample the table shows more than 85,000 clones, roughly nine tenths of which occur a single time. 15% to 20% of the sample is held by the ten biggest clonotypes.

Taken with the paper, the label for time point translates to: cycle 4 day 1 (C4D1), after 6 weeks of nivolumab. Every trial patient had relapsed after autologous stem cell transplantation, and cohorts A, B and C differed in prior brentuximab vedotin exposure. The trial cohort was composed of around 60 patients with relapsed/refractory classical Hodgkin lymphoma, for whom complete response, partial response or progressive disease was recorded as best overall response. In the multi-cohort phase II CheckMate 205 trial, trial patients received single-agent nivolumab. Best overall response was determined by an independent review committee according to the 2007 International Working Group response criteria. Trial PBMCs were collected just before the start of nivolumab (C1D1) and during therapy at cycle 2 day 1 and cycle 4 day 1. Peripheral blood was collected in 8 mL Vacutainer Cell Preparation Tubes, from which PBMCs were isolated by centrifugation and then cryopreserved.

In regard to this clone: Its binding antigen is unknown. The input lacks base qualities; no much larger clone sits a single base away.

From the cysteine through the phenylalanine, the CDR3 covers 16 amino acids. Only the CDR3 region is kept as DNA, spanning 48 bases read in frame from base 1. The germline V gene specifies MNHNS as CDR1 and SASEGT as CDR2. Unmatched junction bases come to 8, with V trimmed by 4 bases and J by 0 bases. The sequence links TRBV6-1 to TRBJ2-7, with 8 central nucleotides matching TRBD1. The source material was peripheral blood mononuclear cells (PBMCs), sampled before the fourth cycle of nivolumab. This receptor was identified in a human donor with classical Hodgkin lymphoma. The CDR3 in this case is CASSVNRGFGSYEQYF. The DNA is TGTGCCAGCAGTGTAAACAGGGGGTTCGGCTCCTACGAGCAGTACTTC.